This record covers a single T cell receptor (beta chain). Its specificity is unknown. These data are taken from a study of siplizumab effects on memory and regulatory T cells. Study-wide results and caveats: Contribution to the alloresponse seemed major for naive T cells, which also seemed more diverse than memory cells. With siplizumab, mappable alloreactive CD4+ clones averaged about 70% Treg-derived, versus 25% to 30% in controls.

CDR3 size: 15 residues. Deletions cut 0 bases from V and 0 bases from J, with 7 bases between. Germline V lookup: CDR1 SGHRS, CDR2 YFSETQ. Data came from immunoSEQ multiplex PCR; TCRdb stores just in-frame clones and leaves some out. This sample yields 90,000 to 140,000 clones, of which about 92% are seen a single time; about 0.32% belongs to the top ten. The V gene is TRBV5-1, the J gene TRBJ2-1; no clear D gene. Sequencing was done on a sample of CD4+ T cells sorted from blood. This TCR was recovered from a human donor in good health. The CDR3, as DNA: TGCGCCAGCAGCTTGGTTGGGGACTCCTACAATGAGCAGTTCTTC. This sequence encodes CASSLVGDSYNEQFF.